This T cell receptor beta chain stems from a study of T cells in Graves' hyperthyroidism and ophthalmopathy. Study-wide findings and caveats: In the analysis, a 13 V-J model separated ophthalmopathy from stable hyperthyroidism.

The investigators amplified TCR beta CDR3 regions from RNA transcripts. With the HTBI primer set, the TCR CDR3 went through a first round of RT-PCR. TCRdb reprocessed the multiplex PCR reads with MiXCR, giving one entry per CDR3 protein. The sample includes fewer than 650,000 distinct CDR3 sequences, approximately 15% seen only once; the top ten take 6.5% to 9%. This clonotype came up many times. Antigen unknown. The ends lost 2 bases at V and 5 bases at J; junction bases unmatched: 2. CDR3 length equals 13 residues. Germline-derived CDR1 and CDR2 are MNHEY and SMNVEV (reference sequence). The TCR sequence derives from a woman under 30 with Graves' ophthalmopathy. This chain uses TRBV27 with TRBJ1-2; 7 bases agree with TRBD1. Sequencing was carried out using blood. In DNA, the CDR3 is TGTGCCAGCAGTTTAGACAGGGCGTATGGCTACACCTTC. Amino acids: CASSLDRAYGYTF.